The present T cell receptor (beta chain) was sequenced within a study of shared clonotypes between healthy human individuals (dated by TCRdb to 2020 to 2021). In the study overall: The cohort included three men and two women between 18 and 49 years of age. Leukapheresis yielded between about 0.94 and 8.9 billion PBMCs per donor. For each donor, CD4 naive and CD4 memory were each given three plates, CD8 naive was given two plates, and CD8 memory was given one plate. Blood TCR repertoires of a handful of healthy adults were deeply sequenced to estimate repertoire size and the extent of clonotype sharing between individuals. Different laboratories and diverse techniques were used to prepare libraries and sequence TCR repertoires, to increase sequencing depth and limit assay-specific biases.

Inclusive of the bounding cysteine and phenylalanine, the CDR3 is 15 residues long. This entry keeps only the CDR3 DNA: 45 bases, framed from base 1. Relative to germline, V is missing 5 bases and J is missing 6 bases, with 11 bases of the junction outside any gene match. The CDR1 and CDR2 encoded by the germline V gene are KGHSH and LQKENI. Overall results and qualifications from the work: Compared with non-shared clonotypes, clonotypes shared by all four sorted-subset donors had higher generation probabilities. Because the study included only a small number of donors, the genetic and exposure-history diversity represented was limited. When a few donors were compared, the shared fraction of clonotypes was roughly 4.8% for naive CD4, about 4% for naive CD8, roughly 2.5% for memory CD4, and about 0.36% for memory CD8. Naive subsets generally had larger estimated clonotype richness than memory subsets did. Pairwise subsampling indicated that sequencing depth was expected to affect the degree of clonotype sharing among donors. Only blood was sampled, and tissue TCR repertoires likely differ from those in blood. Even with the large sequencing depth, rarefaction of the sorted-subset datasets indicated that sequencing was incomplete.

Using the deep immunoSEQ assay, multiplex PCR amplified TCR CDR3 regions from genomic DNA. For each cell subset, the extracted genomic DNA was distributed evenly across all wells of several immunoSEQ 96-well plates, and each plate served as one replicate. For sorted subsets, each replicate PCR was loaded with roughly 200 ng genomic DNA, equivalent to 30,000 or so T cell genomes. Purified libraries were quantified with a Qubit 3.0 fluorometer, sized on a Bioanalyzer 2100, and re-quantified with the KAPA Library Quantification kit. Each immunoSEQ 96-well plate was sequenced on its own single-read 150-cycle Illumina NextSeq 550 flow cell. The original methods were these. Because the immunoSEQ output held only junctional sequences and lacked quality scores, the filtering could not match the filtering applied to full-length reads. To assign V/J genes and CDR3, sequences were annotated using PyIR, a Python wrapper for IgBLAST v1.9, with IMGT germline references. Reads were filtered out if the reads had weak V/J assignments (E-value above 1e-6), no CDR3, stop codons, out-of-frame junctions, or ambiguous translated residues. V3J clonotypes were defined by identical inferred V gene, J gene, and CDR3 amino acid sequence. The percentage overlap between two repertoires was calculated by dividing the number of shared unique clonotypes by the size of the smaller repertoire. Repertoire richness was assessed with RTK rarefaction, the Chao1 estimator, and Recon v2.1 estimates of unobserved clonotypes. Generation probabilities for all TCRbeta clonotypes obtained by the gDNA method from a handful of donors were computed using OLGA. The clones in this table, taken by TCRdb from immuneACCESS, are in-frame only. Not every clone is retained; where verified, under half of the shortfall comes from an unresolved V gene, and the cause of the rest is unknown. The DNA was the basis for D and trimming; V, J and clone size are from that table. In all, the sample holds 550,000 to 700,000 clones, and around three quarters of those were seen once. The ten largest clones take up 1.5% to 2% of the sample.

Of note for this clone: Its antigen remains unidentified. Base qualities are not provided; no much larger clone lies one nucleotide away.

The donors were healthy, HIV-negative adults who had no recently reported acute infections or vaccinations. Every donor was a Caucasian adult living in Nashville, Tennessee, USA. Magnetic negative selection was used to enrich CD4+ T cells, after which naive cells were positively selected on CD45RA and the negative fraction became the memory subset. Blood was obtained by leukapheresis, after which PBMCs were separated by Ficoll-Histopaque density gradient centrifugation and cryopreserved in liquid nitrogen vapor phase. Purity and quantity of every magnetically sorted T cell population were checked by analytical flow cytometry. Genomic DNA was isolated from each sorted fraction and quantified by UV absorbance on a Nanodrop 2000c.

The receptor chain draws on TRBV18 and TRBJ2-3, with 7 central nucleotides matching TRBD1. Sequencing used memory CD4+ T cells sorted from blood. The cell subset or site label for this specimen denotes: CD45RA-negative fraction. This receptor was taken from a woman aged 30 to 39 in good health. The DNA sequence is TGTGCCAGCTCAGCCCCAGACAGGGTACAGGATACGCAGTATTTT. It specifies CASSAPDRVQDTQYF.